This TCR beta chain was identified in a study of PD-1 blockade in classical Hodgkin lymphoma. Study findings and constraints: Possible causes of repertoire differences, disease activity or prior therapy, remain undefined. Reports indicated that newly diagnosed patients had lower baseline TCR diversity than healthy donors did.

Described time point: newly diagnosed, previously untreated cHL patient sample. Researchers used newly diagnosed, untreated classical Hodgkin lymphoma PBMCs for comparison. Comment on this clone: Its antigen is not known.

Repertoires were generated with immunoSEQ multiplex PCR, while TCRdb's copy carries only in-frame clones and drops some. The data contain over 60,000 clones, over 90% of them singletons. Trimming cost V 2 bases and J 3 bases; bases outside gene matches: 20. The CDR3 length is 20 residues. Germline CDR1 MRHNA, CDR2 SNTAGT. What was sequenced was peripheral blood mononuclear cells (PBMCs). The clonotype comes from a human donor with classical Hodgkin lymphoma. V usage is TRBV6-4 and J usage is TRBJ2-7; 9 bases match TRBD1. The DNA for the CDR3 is TGTGCCAGCAGTGACCAAGGGGGGTACAGCCGGGACAGGGACTTCTACGAGCAGTACTTC. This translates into CASSDQGGYSRDRDFYEQYF.